This T cell receptor (beta chain) was documented in a study of OX40 agonist ivuxolimab in advanced cancers. Trimming took 5 bases from V and 1 from J, leaving 15 bases between them. The germline V gene has CDR1 SGHRS and CDR2 YFSETQ. The CDR3 totals 15 residues. Study-wide points: Dosing at 0.1 to 3.0 mg/kg was accompanied by clonal expansion of CD4+ and CD8+ blood T cells by week 6.

Blood was sampled at baseline, cycle 4 day 1, and cycle 7 day 1. The repertoire was sequenced with immunoSEQ multiplex PCR; TCRdb's copy has only in-frame clones and lacks some. The sample carries 60,000 or so clones, 65% to 90% recorded once. In regard to this clone: Its antigen remains unidentified.

The V and J genes are TRBV5-1 and TRBJ1-1; D possibly corresponds to TRBD1 (5 bases). The sequencing here drew on CD4+ or CD8+ T cells sorted from blood, taken in a trial of the OX40 agonist ivuxolimab. This receptor was taken from an adult with an advanced solid tumor such as melanoma, head and neck, liver or kidney cancer. The CDR3 DNA reads TGCGCCAGCAGACCCCGGACGGGGGGGAACACTGAAGCTTTCTTT. Its protein product is CASRPRTGGNTEAFF.